One sample yielded the 15 T cell receptor beta chains listed below, sequenced in a study of blood T cell repertoires in COVID-19. Generated by immunoSEQ multiplex PCR, the TCRdb table keeps only in-frame clones and is missing some. The sample consists of around 200,000 clones, around 80% of them appearing once. The sample taken for sequencing was peripheral blood. The receptors shown here come from a woman of 80 years or more with active or convalescent COVID-19.

In this sample, this clone turned up once. J is TRBJ1-2 and V is TRBV14; TRBD1 matches 12 bases. CDR3 size: 16 residues. With 4 bases clipped from V and 1 base from J, the junction kept 4 bases outside the gene matches. The germline gives CDR1 SGHDN, CDR2 FVKESK. As DNA, the CDR3 is TGTGCCAGCAGCCGGGGGACAGGGGGCAGTAACTATGGCTACACCTTC. It specifies CASSRGTGGSNYGYTF. Full variable domain (remainder filled in from reference TRBV14 and TRBJ1-2): EAGVTQFPSHSVIEKGQTVTLRCDPISGHDNLYWYRRVMGKEIKFLLHFVKESKQDESGMPNNRFLAERTGGTYSTLKVQPAELEDSGVYFCASSRGTGGSNYGYTFGSGTRLTVV.

The J gene is TRBJ2-3, the V gene TRBV7-2; 11 bases are a match to TRBD1. Trimming took 5 bases from V and 4 from J; bases not matched to a gene: 11. The CDR3 sequence is 17 residues long. The V gene's germline CDR1 is SGHTA and CDR2 FQGNSA. CDR3 protein: CASSPYIRTGGSDTQYF. CDR3 DNA sequence: TGTGCCAGCAGCCCTTATATTAGGACAGGGGGCTCAGATACGCAGTATTTT.

V usage is TRBV19 and J usage is TRBJ1-5; the match to TRBD1 covers 8 bases. V gave up 5 bases and J gave up 6 bases; unmatched junction bases: 12. The CDR3 runs 16 residues. Germline loops: CDR1 LNHDA, CDR2 SQIVND (reference sequence). CDR3 residues: CASSLLWQGARQPQHF. In DNA form, the CDR3 reads TGTGCCAGTAGTCTCCTCTGGCAGGGGGCACGTCAGCCCCAGCATTTT.

For this clone: One end of the junction fails to match germline, which may point to a read error. The chain recombines TRBV4-2 with TRBJ2-3, with TRBD1 matching 9 bases. CDR1 and CDR2 from the germline V gene are LGHNA and YNFKEQ. This CDR3 has 13 residues. CDR3 amino acids: CASSLSVRDRVDF. The CDR3, as DNA: TGTGCCAGCAGCCTGTCCGTCCGGGACAGGGTAGATTTT.

This sequence joins TRBV6-5 and TRBJ1-2; 7 positions match TRBD1. Trimming at V came to 6 bases and at J to 7 bases, leaving 11 bases not matched to a gene. In germline, CDR1 is MNHEY, CDR2 SVGAGI. This CDR3 contains 14 residues. The CDR3 protein is CASRLEEGASGYTF. The DNA of the CDR3 is TGTGCCAGCAGGCTCGAGGAGGGGGCAAGTGGCTACACCTTC.

The V gene is TRBV28, the J gene TRBJ2-1, with 14 bases that match TRBD2. The CDR3 spans 15 residues. From germline, CDR1 is MDHEN and CDR2 SYDVKM. V lost 3 bases, J lost 10 bases, and 5 bases stayed unmatched. The CDR3 DNA reads TGTGCCAGCAGTTTCAGACTAGCGGGGGGGCTGGAGCAGTTCTTC. This codes for CASSFRLAGGLEQFF.

V usage is TRBV28 and J usage is TRBJ1-1, with TRBD1 as a possible D gene (6 bases). CDR3 length: 16 residues. V was trimmed by 5 bases and J by 3 bases, leaving 19 bases between them. From germline, CDR1 is MDHEN and CDR2 SYDVKM. In DNA, the CDR3 is TGTGCCAGCAGTGCCCACGGGGGGCGTCCTGACACTGAAGCTTTCTTT. It is translated as CASSAHGGRPDTEAFF.

This clone was seen a single time. The chain is built from TRBV18 and TRBJ1-1; TRBD1 is a possible D gene (5 bases). V was pared by 5 bases and J by 8 bases, with 15 bases between. This CDR3 comprises 13 residues. Germline V CDR1 and CDR2: KGHSH, LQKENI. The CDR3 DNA reads as TGTGCCAGCTCAACCAGAGGGGCGGGAGAAGCTTTCTTT. Translated, it gives CASSTRGAGEAFF.

Worth noting for this clone: Other DNA sequences from this sample encode an identical CDR3 as well. The chain joins TRBV5-1 to TRBJ1-2; D remains unclear. The germline CDR1 and CDR2 sequences are SGHRS and YFSETQ. The CDR3 has 14 residues. The V end lost 0 bases, the J end lost 0 bases, and 6 bases lay between the germline ends. In DNA, the CDR3 is TGCGCCAGCAGCTTGGGACAAGCTAACTATGGCTACACCTTC. As protein: CASSLGQANYGYTF.

The chain joins TRBV29-1 to TRBJ1-2; 7 bases are a match to TRBD1. J lost 4 bases, V lost 6 bases, and 8 bases had no gene match. Germline loops: CDR1 SQVTM, CDR2 ANQGSEA. The CDR3 loop spans 13 amino acids. CDR3 region: CSVKQGYGYGYTF. The DNA for the CDR3 is TGCAGCGTGAAACAGGGGTACGGCTATGGCTACACCTTC. Together with reference TRBV29-1 and TRBJ1-2, the CDR3 gives the full variable domain: SAVISQKPSRDICQRGTSLTIQCQVDSQVTMMFWYRQQPGQSLTLIATANQGSEATYESGFVIDKFPISRPNLTFSTLTVSNMSPEDSSIYLCSVKQGYGYGYTFGSGTRLTVV.

This clone was counted once. The chain joins TRBV15 to TRBJ2-1, with D perhaps TRBD2 (5 bases). The germline gives CDR1 LNHNV, CDR2 YYDKDF (reference sequence). The CDR3 loop spans 17 amino acids. V lost 0 bases, J lost 1 base, and 13 bases lay in between. CDR3: CATSRDRAGLSYNEQFF. DNA of the CDR3: TGTGCCACCAGCAGAGATCGGGCGGGCCTATCCTACAATGAGCAGTTCTTC.

The rearrangement uses TRBV5-6 and TRBJ1-2; D is perhaps TRBD1 (6 bases). The CDR3 totals 12 residues. The germline V and J ends were trimmed by 0 bases and 8 bases, with 8 bases remaining between them. Germline V gene sequence: CDR1 SGHDT, CDR2 YYEEEE. CDR3 sequence (DNA): TGTGCCAGCAGCTTGGACAGGGACGGCTACACCTTC. Translated: CASSLDRDGYTF.

V gene TRBV3-1 (or the pseudogene TRBV3-2) combines with J gene TRBJ2-1; 8 bases agree with TRBD2. V lost 0 bases and J lost 10; bases outside the gene matches: 17. Looked up from germline, CDR1 is LGHDT and CDR2 is YNNKEL (reference sequence). The CDR3 is made up of 18 amino acids. The CDR3: CASSQDGGSGAAIKEQFF. The DNA for the CDR3 is TGTGCCAGCAGCCAAGATGGCGGTAGCGGGGCCGCCATAAAGGAGCAGTTCTTC.

Regarding this clone: Other DNA variants within this sample encode the same CDR3. This chain connects TRBV29-1 to TRBJ1-3; D unclear. Trimming removed 6 bases from V and 1 base from J, with 13 bases in between. This CDR3 region has 14 residues. Germline values: CDR1 SQVTM, CDR2 ANQGSEA. In DNA form, the CDR3 reads TGCAGCGTAGGTACCCGGGAGTCTGGAAACACCATATATTTT. This sequence encodes CSVGTRESGNTIYF.

The J gene is TRBJ2-3, the V gene TRBV5-4, with TRBD2 matching 11 bases. Unmatched junction bases numbered 14, after V lost 4 bases and J lost 10 bases. The CDR3 totals 16 residues. Per the germline V gene, CDR1 is SGHNT and CDR2 is YYREEE (reference sequence). Written as DNA, the CDR3 is TGTGCCAGCAGCCCAAGTAGCGGGGGGGCGTCAGTGTCGCAGTATTTT. It is translated as CASSPSSGGASVSQYF.